The sequence of this T cell receptor beta chain was determined in a study of T-cell memory formation after mild COVID-19. Study background: Largely donor-specific sequence clusters came from a couple of donors. Study-wide findings and caveats: Day 15 to 85 contractors were CD4/CD8 balanced; later expanders leaned CD4+.

The CDR3 totals 12 residues. Trimming took off 0 bases at V and 7 bases at J, with 10 bases between the two ends. Germline V lookup: CDR1 DFQATT, CDR2 SNEGSKA (reference sequence). TCRdb called the 5' RACE reads again in MiXCR, with one record for every CDR3 protein. The table has more than 110,000 distinct CDR3 sequences, less than 25% seen once. In the case of this clonotype: The antigen is not known.

The chain joins TRBV20-1 to TRBJ2-7, with unresolved D. The sequenced material came from PBMCs or a T cell subset sorted from them (not recorded which). This clonotype originated in an adult woman who had mild COVID-19 (a few samples of this study predate the infection). Cell type and time point are not known. CDR3 amino acids: CSARDLASEQYF. In nucleotides, the CDR3 is TGCAGTGCTAGAGACTTAGCCTCTGAGCAGTACTTC.